These 17 T cell receptor beta chains originate from one sample sequenced in a study of cytomegalovirus exposure and HLA in healthy donors. With 60 Vbeta and 13 Jbeta primers, the PCR was carried out. The method was immunoSEQ multiplex PCR; TCRdb's version includes in-frame clones alone and lacks a portion of them. This sample has over 150,000 clones, with roughly 80% found just once. The sequenced sample was PBMCs. These receptors came from a man aged 45-65 years in good health and CMV-seropositive.

This chain connects TRBV18 to TRBJ1-2; 7 nucleotides align to TRBD1. The CDR3 sequence is 13 residues long. The germline V gene encodes CDR1 KGHSH and CDR2 LQKENI. The trim removed 3 bases at V and 7 bases at J, leaving 5 bases unmatched. CDR3 bases: TGTGCCAGCTCACCTAGACAGGGAGTTGGCTACACCTTC. As protein: CASSPRQGVGYTF.

CDR3 sequence (DNA): TGTGCCAGCAGCTATGGACGGGCCGCGGGTTCACCCCTCCACTTT. Its translation: CASSYGRAAGSPLHF. The chain recombines TRBV5-4 with TRBJ1-6; no clear D. V was cut by 3 bases and J by 9 bases, with 16 bases left in between. CDR1 is SGHNT and CDR2 is YYREEE in the germline V gene (reference sequence). The CDR3 has 15 residues.

V and J are TRBV2 and TRBJ2-5, with 9 bases that match TRBD2. Germline-derived CDR1 and CDR2 are SNHLY and FYNNEI. CDR3 length: 13 residues. Trimming at V came to 7 bases and at J to 4 bases, leaving 4 bases not matched to a gene. CDR3: CASKGLARETQYF. CDR3 bases: TGTGCCAGCAAGGGACTAGCCCGAGAGACCCAGTACTTC.

In this sample, this clone turned up a few times. This chain uses TRBV4-2 with TRBJ1-5; a possible D gene is TRBD1 (6 bases). Per the germline V gene, CDR1 is LGHNA and CDR2 is YNFKEQ. The CDR3 is made up of 15 amino acids. With 1 base removed from V and 7 bases from J, the gap between germline ends came to 14 bases. CDR3 loop: CASSQGHGGEQPQHF. For the CDR3, the DNA is TGTGCCAGCAGCCAAGGTCATGGGGGCGAGCAGCCCCAGCATTTT.

This chain joins TRBV2 and TRBJ2-7; TRBD2 is a possible D gene (6 bases). The CDR3 runs to 12 residues. The V end lost 6 bases, the J end lost 2 bases, and 8 bases lay between the germline ends. Germline assignment: CDR1 SNHLY and CDR2 FYNNEI. The CDR3: CASRGGPYEQYF. The CDR3 nucleotides are TGTGCCAGCAGGGGGGGTCCCTACGAGCAGTACTTC.

The chain couples TRBV6-5 to TRBJ2-1; perhaps TRBD2 as D (6 bases). This CDR3 is built from 15 residues. In germline, CDR1 is MNHEY, CDR2 SVGAGI. Trimming took off 6 bases at V and 4 bases at J, with 16 bases between the two ends. In DNA, the CDR3 is TGTGCCAGCAGACCCGCGGGACCCACATACAATGAGCAGTTCTTC. As protein: CASRPAGPTYNEQFF.

This clone was observed a few times. DNA for the CDR3: TGTGCCAGCACCCAGAGCGGCAGGGGGCTTTTCGGCTACACCTTC. Protein product: CASTQSGRGLFGYTF. This chain uses TRBV4-2 with TRBJ1-2, with 8 nucleotides matching TRBD1. Germline V gives CDR1 LGHNA, CDR2 YNFKEQ. The V and J ends lost 7 bases and 8 bases, in that order; junction bases with no gene match: 15. The CDR3 runs to 15 residues.

This clone came up a few times. The chain uses TRBV5-1 and TRBJ1-6; D ambiguous. V lost 4 bases to trimming and J lost 6 bases, with 14 bases between them. From germline, CDR1 is SGHRS and CDR2 YFSETQ. The length of the CDR3 is 15 residues. The CDR3 sequence: CASSPGTGINSPLHF. CDR3 bases: TGCGCCAGCAGCCCGGGAACGGGGATTAATTCACCCCTCCACTTT.

The chain is built from TRBV4-3 and TRBJ2-7, with D possibly matching TRBD2 (6 bases). V lost 4 bases and J lost 3, with 10 bases in between. Per the germline V gene, CDR1 is LGHNA and CDR2 is YSLEER. This CDR3 comprises 13 residues. CDR3 in DNA: TGCGCCAGCAGCCCGGGACTCATCTACGAGCAGTACTTC. This sequence encodes CASSPGLIYEQYF.

The rearrangement joins TRBV28 to TRBJ1-4; a possible D gene is TRBD1 (5 bases). CDR1 is MDHEN and CDR2 is SYDVKM in the germline V gene. The V and J ends lost 6 bases and 8 bases respectively, with 13 bases between them. The CDR3 has 13 amino acids. The DNA for the CDR3 is TGTGCCAGCAGACCCCAGGGAAACGAAAAACTGTTTTTT. Its translation is CASRPQGNEKLFF.

V and J are TRBV2 and TRBJ1-5; D may be TRBD1 (5 bases). The CDR3 spans 17 residues. The V gene lost 1 base and the J gene lost 6 bases, with 19 bases spanning the gap. The germline V gene encodes CDR1 SNHLY and CDR2 FYNNEI. CDR3 DNA sequence: TGTGCCAGCAGTGAAGGTGGGGCTGGGGGAGGTAGTCAGCCCCAGCATTTT. It translates to CASSEGGAGGGSQPQHF. The variable domain in full, with the rest retrieved from reference TRBV2 and TRBJ1-5, is EPEVTQTPSHQVTQMGQEVILRCVPISNHLYFYWYRQILGQKVEFLVSFYNNEISEKSEIFDDQFSVERPDGSNFTLKIRSTKLEDSAMYFCASSEGGAGGGSQPQHFGDGTRLSIL.

J is TRBJ2-7 and V is TRBV5-1; 7 nucleotides line up with TRBD1. Germline assignment: CDR1 SGHRS and CDR2 YFSETQ. The CDR3 sequence is 15 residues long. V dropped 0 bases and J dropped 5; count of bases not matched to a gene: 8. CDR3 residues: CASSLGGGRYNEQYF. The DNA of the CDR3 is TGCGCCAGCAGCTTGGGAGGGGGCAGGTATAACGAGCAGTACTTC.

This chain connects TRBV4-3 to TRBJ2-3, with 11 bases fitting TRBD1. This CDR3 contains 15 residues. Germline V gene lookup returns CDR1 LGHNA and CDR2 YSLEER. Losses at the gene ends were 3 bases for V and 8 bases for J; bases not matched to a gene: 7. CDR3 loop: CASSQPGQGVFTQYF. The CDR3, as DNA: TGCGCCAGCAGCCAGCCGGGACAGGGGGTTTTTACGCAGTATTTT.

The V and J genes are TRBV5-1 and TRBJ1-6, with TRBD1 identical over 7 bases. The CDR3 sequence is 16 residues long. J was trimmed by 7 bases and V by 4 bases; bases with no gene match: 11. Germline CDR1 is SGHRS and CDR2 is YFSETQ. The CDR3 DNA sequence: TGCGCCAGCAGCCTCGGGACCGGGACAGCCAATTCACCCCTCCACTTT. Translated, it gives CASSLGTGTANSPLHF. Combining the CDR3 with reference TRBV5-1 and TRBJ1-6 gives the whole variable domain KAGVTQTPRYLIKTRGQQVTLSCSPISGHRSVSWYQQTPGQGLQFLFEYFSETQRNKGNFPGRFSGRQFSNSRSEMNVSTLELGDSALYLCASSLGTGTANSPLHFGNGTRLTVT.

The chain has TRBV19 and TRBJ2-5; D unresolved. The V end was cut by 3 bases, the J end by 0 bases, with 5 bases between. Germline CDR1 and CDR2: LNHDA and SQIVND (reference sequence). The CDR3 is 13 residues long. CDR3 coding DNA: TGTGCCAGTAGTATCCGGGACCAAGAGACCCAGTACTTC. This gives the protein CASSIRDQETQYF.

This clone is a singleton in its sample. This rearrangement joins TRBV2 to TRBJ2-7; 10 positions agree with TRBD2. The junction had 6 bases not matched to a gene; V was cut back by 6 bases and J by 1 base. Germline CDR1 and CDR2: SNHLY and FYNNEI. The CDR3 has 15 amino acids. CDR3 coding DNA: TGTGCCAGCAGGACCGGGACTAGCGTTTCCTACGAGCAGTACTTC. As protein: CASRTGTSVSYEQYF.

The chain carries TRBV4-3 and TRBJ2-5, with D possibly matching TRBD2 (5 bases). Germline V gives CDR1 LGHNA, CDR2 YSLEER. The ends were cut back, 0 bases at V and 5 bases at J, with 7 bases in the middle. This CDR3 spans 13 amino acids. The CDR3 here is CASSQERGETQYF. CDR3 DNA sequence: TGCGCCAGCAGCCAAGAAAGAGGGGAGACCCAGTACTTC.